Listed here are 7 T cell receptor beta chains from one sample, sequenced in a study of shared clonotypes between healthy human individuals. The method was immunoSEQ multiplex PCR; TCRdb's version includes in-frame clones alone and lacks a portion of them. Of roughly 2.5 million clones listed, 90% to 95% were seen once; the top ten hold around 0.14%. The material sequenced was naive CD4+ T cells sorted from blood. This sample's subset: CD45RA+ positively selected. The receptors derive from a man between 18 and 29 years old in good health.

The CDR3 sequence: CASSGDRNTGELFF. The CDR3 nucleotides read TGTGCCAGCAGCGGTGACAGGAACACCGGGGAGCTGTTTTTT. J is TRBJ2-2 and V is TRBV9; D might be TRBD1 (5 bases). Trimming left V 3 bases short and J 1 base short, with 7 bases between. The CDR3 covers 14 residues. Per the germline V gene, CDR1 is SGDLS and CDR2 is YYNGEE.

This chain connects TRBV11-2 to TRBJ2-2; 7 nucleotides align to TRBD2. V dropped 5 bases and J dropped 4; count of bases not matched to a gene: 7. The CDR3 length is 15 residues. Germline CDR1 is SGHAT and CDR2 is FQNNGV. The CDR3 spells CASSPRRESTGELFF. Here the CDR3 DNA reads TGTGCCAGCAGCCCTCGGCGGGAGAGCACCGGGGAGCTGTTTTTT. The entire variable domain, with the rest obtained from reference TRBV11-2 and TRBJ2-2, is as follows: EAGVAQSPRYKIIEKRQSVAFWCNPISGHATLYWYQQILGQGPKLLIQFQNNGVVDDSQLPKDRFSAERLKGVDSTLKIQPAKLEDSAVYLCASSPRRESTGELFFGEGSRLTVL.

The chain links TRBV28 to TRBJ1-2, with 7 nucleotides matching TRBD1. This CDR3 has 13 amino acids. V lost 9 bases to trimming and J lost 6 bases; unmatched junction nucleotides: 10. The germline gives CDR1 MDHEN, CDR2 SYDVKM. CDR3 loop: CASQTGTEHGYTF. Written as DNA, the CDR3 is TGTGCCAGTCAGACCGGGACAGAGCATGGCTACACCTTC.

The chain combines TRBV11-2 with TRBJ1-1, with TRBD1 identical over 8 bases. Germline CDR1 SGHAT, CDR2 FQNNGV. With 7 bases clipped from V and 5 bases from J, the junction kept 9 bases outside the gene matches. There are 14 residues in the CDR3. This CDR3 reads CASTRFRGPTEAFF. The CDR3, as DNA: TGTGCCAGCACTCGGTTCAGGGGGCCAACTGAAGCTTTCTTT.

Worth noting for this clone: Other DNA sequences in this specimen translate into the identical CDR3. The CDR3 is CASSPLGNTEAFF. The CDR3 DNA reads as TGTGCCAGCTCACCCTTGGGGAACACTGAAGCTTTCTTT. The V gene is TRBV18, the J gene TRBJ1-1; no reliable D call. CDR3 length: 13 amino acids. The germline CDR1 and CDR2 sequences are KGHSH and LQKENI. V lost 3 bases and J lost 1, with 6 bases in between.

This clone was recorded once. The rearrangement links TRBV14 to TRBJ1-5; D unclear. Germline CDR1 reads SGHDN; CDR2 reads FVKESK. The length of the CDR3 is 12 residues. V dropped 10 bases and J dropped 6 bases, with 13 bases sitting between them. CDR3 nucleotides: TGTGCCAACCCCGGGGTTAGTCAGCCCCAGCATTTT. This encodes CANPGVSQPQHF.

The CDR3 nucleotides are TGTGCCAGCAGTGACCCGGACCTCGGGGTTGAAGGTTCACCCCTCCACTTT. Translated: CASSDPDLGVEGSPLHF. The J gene is TRBJ1-6, the V gene TRBV6-4; D not resolved. The CDR3 is 17 amino acids. V shed 2 bases and J shed 9 bases, with 20 bases lying between them. Germline V lookup: CDR1 MRHNA, CDR2 SNTAGT.